This TCR beta chain was obtained from a study of CD4 T cells in relation to SARS-CoV-2 and coronaviruses. CD4+ T cells from unexposed donors were obtained before the COVID-19 pandemic (2011-2018). After about 10 days of culture, CD4+ T cells were isolated. Profiled with immunoSEQ multiplex PCR; TCRdb holds only in-frame clones, not every one. This table has some 21,000 clones, more than 75% appearing once. The CDR3 spans 14 residues. V was trimmed by 0 bases and J by 1 base, leaving 6 bases between them. CDR1 MNHEY and CDR2 SVGAGI come from the germline V gene. Comments on this clone: Its antigen is as yet unknown.

Specimen: CD4+ T cells from PBMCs, cultured in vitro. V gene TRBV6-5 combines with J gene TRBJ1-1; no firm D call. The receptor's source is a human donor in good health. The CDR3 loop is CASSYSGRNTEAFF. The CDR3 DNA follows: TGTGCCAGCAGTTACTCAGGACGGAACACTGAAGCTTTCTTT.